The T cell receptor beta chain described here comes from a study of CD8+CD57+ T cells in acquired aplastic anemia. The overall study: The average for DNA from sorted CD4+ and CD8+ cells was around 3.4 ug. Healthy CD8+ samples averaged approximately 11 million reads.

Looked up from germline, CDR1 is DFQATT and CDR2 is SNEGSKA (reference sequence). This CDR3 comprises 16 residues. Trimming left V 4 bases short and J 6 bases short, with 19 bases between. The study profiled TCR beta VDJ and CDR3 using genomic DNA as template. TCRdb re-derived calls from the reads in MiXCR, one entry per CDR3 protein. The data show some 240,000 distinct CDR3 sequences, approximately 35% seen once. A note on this clonotype: Antigen unknown.

Broader study findings: Approximately 27 CD8+ CDR3 sequences occurred in both the patients and the controls. Patients and healthy controls showed no significant CD8+ Simpson's diversity difference.

The chain has TRBV20-1 and TRBJ1-6; tentative D call: TRBD1 (6 bases). The source material was sorted CD4+, CD8+, or CD8+CD57+ T cells (not recorded which) from PBMCs. The receptor comes from a human donor in good health, serving as a control. The CDR3: CSAIPLGGAGNSPLHF. CDR3 in DNA: TGCAGTGCTATCCCATTGGGGGGGGCAGGTAATTCACCCCTCCACTTT.